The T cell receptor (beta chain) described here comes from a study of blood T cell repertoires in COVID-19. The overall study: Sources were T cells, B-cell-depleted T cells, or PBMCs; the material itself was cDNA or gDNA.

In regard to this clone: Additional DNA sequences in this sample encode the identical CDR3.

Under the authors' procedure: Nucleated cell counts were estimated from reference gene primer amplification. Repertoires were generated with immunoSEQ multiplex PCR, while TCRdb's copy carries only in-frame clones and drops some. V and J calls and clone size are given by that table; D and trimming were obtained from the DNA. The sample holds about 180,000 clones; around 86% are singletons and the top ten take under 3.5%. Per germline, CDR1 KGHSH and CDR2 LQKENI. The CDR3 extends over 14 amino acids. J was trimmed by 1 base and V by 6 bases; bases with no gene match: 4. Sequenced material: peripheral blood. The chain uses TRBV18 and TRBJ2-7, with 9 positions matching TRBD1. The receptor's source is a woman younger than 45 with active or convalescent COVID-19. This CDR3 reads CASSPGQGSYEQYF. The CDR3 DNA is TGTGCCAGCTCTCCGGGACAGGGATCCTACGAGCAGTACTTC.